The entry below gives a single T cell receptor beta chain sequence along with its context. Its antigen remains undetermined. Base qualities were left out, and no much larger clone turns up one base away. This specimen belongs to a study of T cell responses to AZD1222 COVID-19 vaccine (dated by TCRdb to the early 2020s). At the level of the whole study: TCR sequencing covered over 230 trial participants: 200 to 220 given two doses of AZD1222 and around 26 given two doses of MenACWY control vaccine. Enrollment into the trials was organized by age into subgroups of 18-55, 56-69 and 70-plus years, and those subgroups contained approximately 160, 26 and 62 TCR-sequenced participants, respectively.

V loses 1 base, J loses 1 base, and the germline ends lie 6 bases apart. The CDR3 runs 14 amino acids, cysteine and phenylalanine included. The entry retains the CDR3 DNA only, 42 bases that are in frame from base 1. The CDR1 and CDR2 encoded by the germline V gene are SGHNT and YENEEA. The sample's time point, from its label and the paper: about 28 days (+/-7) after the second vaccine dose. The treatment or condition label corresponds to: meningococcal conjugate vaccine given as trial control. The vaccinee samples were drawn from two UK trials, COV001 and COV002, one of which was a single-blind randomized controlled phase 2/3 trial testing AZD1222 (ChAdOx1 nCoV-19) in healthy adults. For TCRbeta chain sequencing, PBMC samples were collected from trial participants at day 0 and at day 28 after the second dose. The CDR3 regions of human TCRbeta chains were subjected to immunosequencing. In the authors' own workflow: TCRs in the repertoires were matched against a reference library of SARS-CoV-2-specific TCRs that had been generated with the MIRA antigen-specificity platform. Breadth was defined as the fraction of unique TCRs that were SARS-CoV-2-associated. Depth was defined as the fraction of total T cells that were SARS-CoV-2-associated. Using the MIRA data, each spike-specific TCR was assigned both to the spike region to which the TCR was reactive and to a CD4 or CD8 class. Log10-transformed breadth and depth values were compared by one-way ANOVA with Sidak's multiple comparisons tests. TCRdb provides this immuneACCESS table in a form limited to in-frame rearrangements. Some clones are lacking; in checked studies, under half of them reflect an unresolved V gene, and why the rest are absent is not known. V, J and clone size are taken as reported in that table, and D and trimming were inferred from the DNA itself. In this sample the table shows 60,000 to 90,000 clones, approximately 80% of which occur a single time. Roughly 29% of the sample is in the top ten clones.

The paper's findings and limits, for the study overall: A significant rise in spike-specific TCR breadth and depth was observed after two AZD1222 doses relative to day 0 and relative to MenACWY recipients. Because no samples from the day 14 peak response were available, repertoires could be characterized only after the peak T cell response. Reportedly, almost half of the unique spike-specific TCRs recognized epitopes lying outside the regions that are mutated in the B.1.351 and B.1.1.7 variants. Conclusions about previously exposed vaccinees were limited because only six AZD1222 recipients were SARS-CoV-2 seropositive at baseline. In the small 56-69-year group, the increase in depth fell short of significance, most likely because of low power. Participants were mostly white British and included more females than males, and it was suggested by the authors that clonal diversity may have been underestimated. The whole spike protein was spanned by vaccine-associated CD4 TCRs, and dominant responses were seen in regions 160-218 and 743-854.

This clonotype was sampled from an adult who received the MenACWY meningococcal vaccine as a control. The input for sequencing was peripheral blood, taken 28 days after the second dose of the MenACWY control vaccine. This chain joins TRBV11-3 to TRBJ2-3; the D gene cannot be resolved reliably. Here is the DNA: TGTGCCAGCAGCTTAGGAACTGGCACAGATACGCAGTATTTT. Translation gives CASSLGTGTDTQYF.